This TCR beta chain comes out of a study of blood T cell repertoires in COVID-19 (dated by TCRdb to about 2020). Broadly, across the study: The collaborator samples originated in the United States, Italy and Spain and spanned the acute and convalescent phases of COVID-19. The prospective study material was composed of cDNA or gDNA derived from T cells, B-cell-depleted T cells, or PBMCs. Subjects who had been exposed to COVID-19, were actively infected with it, or had recovered from it provided the deeply sampled blood TCRbeta repertoires that made up the dataset. The repertoires were released in a freely available public database meant as a resource for research on the immune response to SARS-CoV-2. Samples were obtained from the ongoing ImmuneRACE study (first 160 participants) and from about 1,300 subjects provided by 6 global collaborators. A de-identified subject ID, COVID-19 status, age in years and sex were almost always included in the sample metadata. HLA class I and class II types, where available, came from metadata supplied by the sample provider rather than from assay-based typing.

Each collaborating institution followed its own protocols to collect whole blood in K2EDTA tubes. Collaborator samples were shipped for TCRbeta analysis as frozen whole blood, isolated PBMCs, or DNA extracted from either sample type. TCRbeta CDR3 regions were amplified from genomic DNA using the immunoSEQ Assay, a bias-controlled multiplex PCR. The original pipeline was this. Nucleated cell counts per sample were estimated from amplification of reference gene primers within the assay. Sequence reads were collapsed and filtered to measure the absolute abundance of every unique TCRbeta CDR3 rearrangement. For each sample, productive Simpson clonality was calculated as the square root of Simpson's diversity index over productive rearrangements. Held by TCRdb, this immuneACCESS table contains in-frame sequences only and omits some clones. Under half of the omission traces to an unresolved V gene where checked; the cause of the rest is unknown. That table is the source of V, J and clone size, and D and trimming were worked out from the DNA. This sample comprises about 100,000 clones, around four fifths of them detected only once. The ten largest clones represent 12% of the sample.

Beyond this particular receptor, the publication reports: The quantity of clinical and demographic metadata differed by source and by participant and was supplied without curation.

Worth noting for this clone: Its antigen specificity is not known. Nothing much larger sits one base from this clone, and base qualities are not available.

The CDR3 numbers 14 residues from cysteine through phenylalanine. Of the read, only the CDR3 DNA is kept; its 42 bases are in frame from base 1. After removal of 5 bases from V and 6 bases from J, the junction retains 6 bases not matched to a gene. From a lookup of the germline V gene, CDR1 and CDR2 are SGHTA and FQGTGA. The TCR comes from a woman aged 70-85 years with acute or convalescent COVID-19. The chain is encoded by TRBV7-3 joined to TRBJ1-1, with 10 central nucleotides matching TRBD1. Sequenced: peripheral blood. The nucleotides read TGTGCCAGCAGCCTACAAGGACAGGGGGCTGAAGCTTTCTTT. This gives the protein CASSLQGQGAEAFF.